The 12 T cell receptor beta chains below all came from one sample that was sequenced in a study of blood T cell repertoires in COVID-19. Only in-frame clones appear in the TCRdb table, and some are missing; sequencing was by immunoSEQ multiplex PCR. The sample yields hundreds of thousands of clones, about 87% seen once. The source material was PBMCs or T cells enriched from blood (not recorded which). These receptors came from a man in his forties in a cohort exposed to, infected with or recovered from COVID-19 (not recorded which).

This chain joins TRBV10-3 and TRBJ1-1; D call uncertain. Trimming left V 4 bases short and J 5 bases short, with 8 bases between. Looked up from germline, CDR1 is ENHRY and CDR2 is SYGVKD. The CDR3 has 12 residues. As DNA, the CDR3 is TGTGCCATCAGTGCCCAACGGACTGAAGCTTTCTTT. This gives the protein CAISAQRTEAFF.

The chain is built from TRBV28 and TRBJ2-5; 8 bases match TRBD2. The CDR3 extends over 17 amino acids. V was pared by 4 bases and J by 2 bases, with 12 bases of the junction left unmatched. CDR1 and CDR2 from the germline V gene are MDHEN and SYDVKM. This CDR3 reads CASSSTQGLAGQETQYF. CDR3 DNA: TGTGCCAGCAGTTCCACTCAAGGGTTAGCGGGGCAAGAGACCCAGTACTTC.

V and J are TRBV18 and TRBJ2-1, with 14 bases identical to TRBD2. There are 16 residues in the CDR3. CDR1 KGHSH and CDR2 LQKENI come from the germline V gene. The V gene end was trimmed by 3 bases and the J gene end by 9 bases; junction bases not matched to a gene: 7. The CDR3 sequence is CASSPSRLAGGVEQFF. For the CDR3, the DNA is TGTGCCAGCTCACCCAGTAGACTAGCGGGAGGGGTTGAGCAGTTCTTC.

The rearrangement uses TRBV28 and TRBJ1-5; the D is unclear. Germline CDR1 is MDHEN and CDR2 is SYDVKM. CDR3 length: 14 amino acids. V was pared by 1 base and J by 2 bases, with 6 bases between. CDR3 residues: CASSLSRGNQPQHF. As DNA, the CDR3 is TGTGCCAGCAGTTTATCTAGAGGCAATCAGCCCCAGCATTTT.

This clone has just one count. The chain carries TRBV6-5 and TRBJ1-5; 10 bases line up with TRBD1. Looked up from germline, CDR1 is MNHEY and CDR2 is SVGAGI. The CDR3 sequence is 15 residues long. The V and J ends lost 5 bases and 5 bases, in that order; junction bases with no gene match: 6. The DNA for the CDR3 is TGTGCCAGCAGTAACCGGGACAGGGGTTATCAGCCCCAGCATTTT. Translation gives CASSNRDRGYQPQHF.

The J gene is TRBJ2-5, the V gene TRBV18; TRBD1 agrees at 11 bases. Germline trimming cut 3 bases from V and 5 bases from J; bases unmatched to any gene: 5. Germline V gene sequence: CDR1 KGHSH, CDR2 LQKENI. The CDR3 is 15 amino acids. The CDR3 here is CASSPAGQGAETQYF. The CDR3 DNA follows: TGTGCCAGCTCACCGGCTGGACAGGGGGCGGAGACCCAGTACTTC.

This chain joins TRBV6-5 and TRBJ2-5; 12 nucleotides align to TRBD2. V lost 6 bases, J lost 6 bases, and 2 bases stayed unmatched. CDR3 length: 13 amino acids. In germline, CDR1 is MNHEY, CDR2 SVGAGI. CDR3 residues: CASRTSGRKTQYF. The CDR3, as DNA: TGTGCCAGCAGGACTAGCGGGAGAAAGACCCAGTACTTC.

The chain recombines TRBV21-1 with TRBJ1-2; the table calls TRBD1, which could not be checked here. TRBV21-1 is a pseudogene segment. The CDR3 sequence is 10 residues long. The CDR3 region has the DNA TGTGCCAGCAGGATGGCCGGCTACACCTTC. Amino acids: CASRMAGYTF.

The J gene is TRBJ2-2, the V gene TRBV28; 8 nucleotides agree with TRBD1. CDR3 length equals 15 residues. After removal of 4 bases from V and 7 bases from J, the junction contained 8 bases not matched to a gene. CDR1 MDHEN and CDR2 SYDVKM come from the germline V gene. CDR3 protein: CASSSGQGVDGELFF. The CDR3 DNA sequence: TGTGCCAGCAGTTCTGGACAGGGTGTAGACGGGGAGCTGTTTTTT. The variable domain in full, with the rest retrieved from reference TRBV28 and TRBJ2-2, is DVKVTQSSRYLVKRTGEKVFLECVQDMDHENMFWYRQDPGLGLRLIYFSYDVKMKEKGDIPEGYSVSREKKERFSLILESASTNQTSMYLCASSSGQGVDGELFFGEGSRLTVL.

The gene calls are TRBV25-1 and TRBJ2-1; TRBD2 matches at 10 bases. CDR3 length equals 15 residues. V shed 2 bases and J 6 bases; nucleotides not matched to a gene: 4. Germline V CDR1 and CDR2: MGHDK, SYGVNS. CDR3 region: CASSETSGKRNEQFF. The DNA for the CDR3 is TGTGCCAGCAGTGAAACTAGCGGGAAACGCAATGAGCAGTTCTTC.

The gene calls are TRBV18 and TRBJ1-2; D unclear. The CDR3 consists of 14 residues. Trimming shortened V by 2 bases and J by 8 bases, and 15 bases separated the two germline ends. Germline lookup yields CDR1 KGHSH and CDR2 LQKENI. The CDR3 region is CASSPERREAGYTF. Here the CDR3 DNA reads TGTGCCAGCTCACCAGAGCGCCGGGAAGCCGGCTACACCTTC.

This clone has only a few counts. The rearrangement links TRBV6-1 to TRBJ1-5; the D is unclear. Germline assignment: CDR1 MNHNS and CDR2 SASEGT. There are 13 residues in the CDR3. V shed 3 bases and J shed 1 base, with 4 bases lying between them. The CDR3 bases are TGTGCCAGCAGTGACGTAAGCAATCAGCCCCAGCATTTT. It specifies CASSDVSNQPQHF.